One and the same sample provided the 18 T cell receptor beta chains below, sequenced in a study of naive and memory T cell subsets. Whole-study results and caveats: Especially in CD8 cells, naive repertoires contained a few larger clonotypes, possibly CD45RA-re-expressing memory cells.

No antigen has been identified for these receptors. The beta constant-region primer was an equimolar mix of two oligonucleotides covering TRBC1 and TRBC2. Nested alpha and beta constant-region primers with the SP2 primer drove four PCR rounds on ligated cDNA. TCRdb used MiXCR to reprocess the UMI-ligation and nested PCR reads, holding one entry per CDR3 protein. There are around 83,000 distinct CDR3 sequences in the sample; over 9% occur only once, and approximately 0.14% lies in the top ten. The sequencing input was naive CD4+ T cells from blood. The receptor set was obtained from a human donor in good health.

The table lists this clonotype with many counts. The V and J genes are TRBV19 and TRBJ2-7; TRBD1 might be the D (6 bases). The CDR3 consists of 13 residues. Trimming removed 6 bases at V and 2 bases at J, with 11 bases between. The germline V gene has CDR1 LNHDA and CDR2 SQIVND (reference sequence). The CDR3 spells CASRRTGTYEQYF. The CDR3 DNA follows: TGTGCCAGTAGGAGAACAGGGACCTACGAGCAGTACTTC. The full variable domain, in which reference TRBV19 and TRBJ2-7 provide the parts outside the CDR3, is DGGITQSPKYLFRKEGQNVTLSCEQNLNHDAMYWYRQDPGQGLRLIYYSQIVNDFQKGDIAEGYSVSREKKESFPLTVTSAQKNPTAFYLCASRRTGTYEQYFGPGTRLTVT.

This clonotype appeared many times. The chain links TRBV29-1 to TRBJ2-7, with 7 bases identical to TRBD1. In germline, CDR1 is SQVTM, CDR2 ANQGSEA. There are 11 residues in the CDR3. V was pared by 6 bases and J by 7 bases, with 6 bases of the junction left unmatched. This CDR3 is CSVQGLGEQYF. CDR3 DNA: TGCAGCGTACAGGGGTTGGGGGAGCAGTACTTC.

The chain is built from TRBV30 and TRBJ1-2; maybe TRBD1 (6 bases). The CDR3 contains 12 residues. V lost 3 bases, J lost 2 bases, and 7 bases lay in between. Germline-derived CDR1 and CDR2 are GTSNPN and SVGIG (reference sequence). CDR3 loop: CAWSGQNYGYTF. In DNA form, the CDR3 reads TGTGCCTGGAGCGGACAGAACTATGGCTACACCTTC.

This clonotype was seen a few times. This chain links TRBV4-3 with TRBJ2-3; no clear D. The CDR3 length is 14 residues. Germline V gives CDR1 LGHNA, CDR2 YSLEER. V was cut by 0 bases and J by 0 bases, with 4 bases left in between. CDR3 region: CASSQEVSTDTQYF. CDR3 DNA sequence: TGCGCCAGCAGCCAAGAAGTAAGCACAGATACGCAGTATTTT.

The rearrangement uses TRBV27 and TRBJ1-6; D is uncertain. This CDR3 has 14 residues. Per germline, CDR1 MNHEY and CDR2 SMNVEV (reference sequence). The V end was cut by 6 bases, the J end by 5 bases, with 11 bases between. The CDR3 reads CASRKHQDNSPLHF. CDR3 nucleotides: TGTGCCAGCAGGAAACACCAAGATAATTCACCCCTCCACTTT.

The chain employs TRBV7-8 and TRBJ2-7, with D possibly TRBD1 on 6 matching bases. Germline V gene sequence: CDR1 SGHVS, CDR2 FQNEAQ. The CDR3 consists of 15 residues. Deletions cut 3 bases from V and 3 bases from J, with 15 bases between. This CDR3 reads CASSFRPGVFYEQYF. As DNA, the CDR3 is TGTGCCAGCAGCTTTAGGCCAGGGGTCTTCTACGAGCAGTACTTC.

The chain combines TRBV7-9 with TRBJ1-1, with unresolved D. The CDR3 is 16 amino acids. V gave up 1 base and J gave up 1 base, with 13 bases separating them. Germline values: CDR1 SEHNR, CDR2 FQNEAQ (reference sequence). The CDR3 coding sequence is TGTGCCAGCAGCTTAGAAGGTCAGGCGAGGAACACTGAAGCTTTCTTT. Translating gives CASSLEGQARNTEAFF.

CDR3 residues: CASSRGYTGELFF. CDR3 bases: TGTGCCAGCAGTAGGGGATACACCGGGGAGCTGTTTTTT. This chain uses TRBV25-1 with TRBJ2-2, with D possibly TRBD1 on 5 matching bases. The germline V gene has CDR1 MGHDK and CDR2 SYGVNS. The ends were cut back, 5 bases at V and 3 bases at J, with 7 bases in the middle. The CDR3 is 13 residues long.

There are many counts of this clonotype. The chain has TRBV18 and TRBJ2-1; perhaps TRBD1 as D (6 bases). The CDR3 runs to 16 residues. Looked up from germline, CDR1 is KGHSH and CDR2 is LQKENI. Trimming removed 3 bases at V and 0 bases at J, with 12 bases between. The CDR3 sequence: CASSPPGTNSYNEQFF. The DNA of the CDR3 is TGTGCCAGCTCACCGCCCGGGACAAACTCCTACAATGAGCAGTTCTTC.

With respect to this clonotype: An end of the junction does not agree with germline; a read error may underlie this. The chain links TRBV29-1 to TRBJ1-2, with unresolved D. CDR1 and CDR2 (germline): SQVTM, ANQGSEA. The CDR3 is 9 residues long. This CDR3 is CSVGTSRAF. In nucleotides, the CDR3 is TGCAGCGTTGGGACCTCGCGGGCCTTC.

The chain employs TRBV7-9 and TRBJ2-3, with 10 positions matching TRBD2. V lost 8 bases to trimming and J lost 4 bases; unmatched junction nucleotides: 0. The CDR3 loop spans 12 amino acids. Germline V gene data show CDR1 as SEHNR and CDR2 as FQNEAQ (reference sequence). The DNA for the CDR3 is TGTGCCAGCCTAGCGGGAGCAGATACGCAGTATTTT. This translates into CASLAGADTQYF.

The sample holds a few counts of this clonotype. This chain links TRBV6-2 or TRBV6-3 with TRBJ1-1; D not certain. V lost 2 bases, J lost 3 bases, and 7 bases lay in between. The CDR3 length is 13 residues. Germline CDR1 and CDR2: MNHEY and SVGEGT. The CDR3 loop reads CASSYPIDTEAFF. The CDR3 coding sequence is TGTGCCAGCAGTTACCCGATTGACACTGAAGCTTTCTTT.

The chain carries TRBV5-1 and TRBJ1-2; D gene unclear. The length of the CDR3 is 14 residues. With 4 bases removed from V and 4 bases from J, the gap between germline ends came to 14 bases. The germline CDR1 and CDR2 sequences are SGHRS and YFSETQ. CDR3 bases: TGCGCCAGCAGCCCTGAACACGGGAGCTATGGCTACACCTTC. Its translation is CASSPEHGSYGYTF.

The rearrangement joins TRBV7-3 to TRBJ2-1; D gene uncertain. CDR1 and CDR2 from the germline V gene are SGHTA and FQGTGA. V lost 5 bases to trimming and J lost 0 bases, with 14 bases between them. This CDR3 has 16 amino acids. The DNA of the CDR3 is TGTGCCAGCAGCCATAAGAGAAACAGCTCCTACAATGAGCAGTTCTTC. It encodes CASSHKRNSSYNEQFF.

The CDR3 region is CASRATLNTEAFF. For the CDR3, the DNA is TGTGCCAGCAGAGCAACACTGAACACTGAAGCTTTCTTT. The chain couples TRBV7-2 to TRBJ1-1; D is unresolved. The germline V gene has CDR1 SGHTA and CDR2 FQGNSA. V gave up 6 bases and J gave up 0 bases, with 8 bases separating them. The CDR3 runs to 13 residues.

In this sample, this clonotype turned up many times. The chain carries TRBV20-1 and TRBJ2-3; no clear D. V was cut by 5 bases and J by 2 bases, with 17 bases left in between. Germline V gene lookup returns CDR1 DFQATT and CDR2 SNEGSKA (reference sequence). The CDR3 has 15 residues. CDR3 nucleotides: TGCAGTGCTCCGCTCAATCGCGTCAACACAGATACGCAGTATTTT. It translates to CSAPLNRVNTDTQYF.

This sequence joins TRBV20-1 and TRBJ1-4; 7 positions agree with TRBD1. Germline CDR1 is DFQATT and CDR2 is SNEGSKA (reference sequence). The ends lost 6 bases at V and 8 bases at J; junction bases unmatched: 12. This CDR3 region has 14 residues. The CDR3, as DNA: TGCAGTGCCAGTGTTGACAGGGCGCAGGAAAAACTGTTTTTT. This encodes CSASVDRAQEKLFF.

This clonotype was seen a few times. The V call is TRBV4-2, the J call TRBJ2-2, with D tentatively TRBD2 (6 bases). The V end was cut by 0 bases, the J end by 0 bases, with 8 bases between. Germline V gene data show CDR1 as LGHNA and CDR2 as YNFKEQ. This CDR3 is 16 amino acids long. The CDR3, as DNA: TGTGCCAGCAGCCAAGAGGGGACTCCGAACACCGGGGAGCTGTTTTTT. Translating gives CASSQEGTPNTGELFF.